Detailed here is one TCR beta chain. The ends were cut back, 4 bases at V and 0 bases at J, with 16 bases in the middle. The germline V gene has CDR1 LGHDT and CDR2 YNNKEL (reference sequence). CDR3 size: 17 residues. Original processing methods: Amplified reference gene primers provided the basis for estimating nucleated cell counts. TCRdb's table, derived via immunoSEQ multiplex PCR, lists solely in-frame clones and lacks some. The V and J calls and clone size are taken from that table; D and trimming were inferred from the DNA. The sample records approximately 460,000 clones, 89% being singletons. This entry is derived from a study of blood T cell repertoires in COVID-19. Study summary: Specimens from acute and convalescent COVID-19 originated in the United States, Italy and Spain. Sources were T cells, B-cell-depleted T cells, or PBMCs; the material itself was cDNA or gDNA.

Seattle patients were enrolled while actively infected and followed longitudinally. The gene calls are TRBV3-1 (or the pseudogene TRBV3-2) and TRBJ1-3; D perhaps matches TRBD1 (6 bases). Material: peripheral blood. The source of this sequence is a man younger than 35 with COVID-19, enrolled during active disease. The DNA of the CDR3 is TGTGCCAGCAGCCTACGACAGGCAGGGGTCTCTGGAAACACCATATATTTT. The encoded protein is CASSLRQAGVSGNTIYF.